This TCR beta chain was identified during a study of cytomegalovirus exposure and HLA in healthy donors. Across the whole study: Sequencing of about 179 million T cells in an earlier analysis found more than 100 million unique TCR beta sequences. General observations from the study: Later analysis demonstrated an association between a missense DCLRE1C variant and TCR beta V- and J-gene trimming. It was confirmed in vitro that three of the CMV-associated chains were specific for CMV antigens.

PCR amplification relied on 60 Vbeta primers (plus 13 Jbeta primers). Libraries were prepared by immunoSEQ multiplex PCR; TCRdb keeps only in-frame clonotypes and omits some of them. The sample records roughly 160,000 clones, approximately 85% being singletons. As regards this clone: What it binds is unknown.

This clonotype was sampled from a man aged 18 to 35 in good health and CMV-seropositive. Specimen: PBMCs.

CDR3 amino acids: CASSPPGQGNTIYF. The CDR3 nucleotides read TGCGCCAGCAGCCCTCCGGGACAGGGAAACACCATATATTTT. The chain employs TRBV4-1 and TRBJ1-3; 7 nucleotides match TRBD1. Germline V lookup: CDR1 MGHRA, CDR2 YSYEKL. This CDR3 has 14 residues. The J segment lost 4 bases and the V segment lost 4 bases, leaving 4 bases of the junction unmatched.